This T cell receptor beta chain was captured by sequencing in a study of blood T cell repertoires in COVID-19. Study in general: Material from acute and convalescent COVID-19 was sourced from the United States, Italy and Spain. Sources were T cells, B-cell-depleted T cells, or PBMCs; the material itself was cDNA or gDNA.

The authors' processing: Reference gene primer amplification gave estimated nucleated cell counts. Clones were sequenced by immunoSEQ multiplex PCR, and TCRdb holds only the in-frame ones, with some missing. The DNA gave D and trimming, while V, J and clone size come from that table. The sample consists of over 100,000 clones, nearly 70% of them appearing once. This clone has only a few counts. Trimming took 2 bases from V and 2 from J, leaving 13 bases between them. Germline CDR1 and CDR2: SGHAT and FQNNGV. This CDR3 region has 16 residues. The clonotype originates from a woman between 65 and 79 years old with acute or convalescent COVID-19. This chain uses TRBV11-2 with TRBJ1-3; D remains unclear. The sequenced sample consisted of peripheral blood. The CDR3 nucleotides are TGTGCCAGCAGCTTAAGGGTTGGGGAGGCTGGAAACACCATATATTTT. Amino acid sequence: CASSLRVGEAGNTIYF.